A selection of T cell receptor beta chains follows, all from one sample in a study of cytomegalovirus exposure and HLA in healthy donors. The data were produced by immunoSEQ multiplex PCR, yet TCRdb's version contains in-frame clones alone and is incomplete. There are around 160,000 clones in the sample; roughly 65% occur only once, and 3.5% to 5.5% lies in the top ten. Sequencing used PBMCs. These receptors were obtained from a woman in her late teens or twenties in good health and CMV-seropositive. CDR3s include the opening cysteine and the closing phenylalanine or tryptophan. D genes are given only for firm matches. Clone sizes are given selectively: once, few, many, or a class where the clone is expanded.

cdr3_aa: CASRPTGTRYNEQFF
cdr3_nt: TGTGCCAGCAGGCCTACCGGGACACGCTACAATGAGCAGTTCTTC
clone_size: -
j_call: TRBJ2-1
d_call: -
v_call: TRBV5-6

cdr3_aa: CASSLGGQGQETQYF
cdr3_nt: TGTGCCAGCAGCTTGGGGGGACAGGGCCAAGAGACCCAGTACTTC
clone_size: once
j_call: TRBJ2-5
d_call: TRBD1
v_call: TRBV5-4

cdr3_aa: CASSLGQGNYNEQFF
cdr3_nt: TGTGCCAGCAGCTTAGGGCAGGGAAACTACAATGAGCAGTTCTTC
clone_size: -
j_call: TRBJ2-1
d_call: -
v_call: TRBV11-2

cdr3_aa: CASSPTQGATNGYTF
cdr3_nt: TGTGCCAGCTCACCAACACAGGGAGCTACGAACGGCTACACCTTC
clone_size: -
j_call: TRBJ1-2
d_call: -
v_call: TRBV18

cdr3_aa: CASREGGSSNQPQHF
cdr3_nt: TGCGCCAGCAGGGAGGGAGGGAGCAGCAATCAGCCCCAGCATTTT
clone_size: -
j_call: TRBJ1-5
d_call: -
v_call: TRBV5-1

cdr3_aa: CASTPSYDTQYF
cdr3_nt: TGTGCCAGCACCCCGAGTTACGATACGCAGTATTTT
clone_size: few
j_call: TRBJ2-3
d_call: -
v_call: TRBV7-8

cdr3_aa: CASSLVGRQDNEQFF
cdr3_nt: TGCGCCAGCAGCTTGGTAGGGAGACAAGACAATGAGCAGTTCTTC
clone_size: -
j_call: TRBJ2-1
d_call: -
v_call: TRBV5-1

cdr3_aa: CASRGTGTGSYEQYF
cdr3_nt: TGTGCCAGCAGGGGGACCGGGACAGGGTCCTACGAGCAGTACTTC
clone_size: -
j_call: TRBJ2-7
d_call: TRBD1
v_call: TRBV27

cdr3_aa: CASSEQGPYYGYTF
cdr3_nt: TGTGCCAGCAGTGAACAGGGTCCGTACTATGGCTACACCTTC
clone_size: -
j_call: TRBJ1-2
d_call: -
v_call: TRBV25-1

cdr3_aa: CASSQGLGTGNEKLFF
cdr3_nt: TGCGCCAGCAGCCAAGGACTCGGGACAGGGAATGAAAAACTGTTTTTT
clone_size: -
j_call: TRBJ1-4
d_call: TRBD1
v_call: TRBV4-1

cdr3_aa: CASSKKLESEGAGYTF
cdr3_nt: TGTGCCAGCAGCAAAAAACTGGAGTCGGAGGGGGCTGGCTACACCTTC
clone_size: -
j_call: TRBJ1-2
d_call: -
v_call: TRBV21-1

cdr3_aa: CASSFAGFPQYF
cdr3_nt: TGTGCCAGCAGTTTTGCGGGGTTCCCCCAGTACTTC
clone_size: -
j_call: TRBJ2-5
d_call: -
v_call: TRBV28

cdr3_aa: CASSNQVAARYGYTF
cdr3_nt: TGTGCCAGTAGTAACCAGGTTGCCGCGCGCTATGGCTACACCTTC
clone_size: -
j_call: TRBJ1-2
d_call: -
v_call: TRBV19

cdr3_aa: CASSYGDNNSPLHF
cdr3_nt: TGTGCCAGCAGTTACGGGGACAATAATTCACCCCTCCACTTT
clone_size: -
j_call: TRBJ1-6
d_call: -
v_call: TRBV6-5

cdr3_aa: CASSPYTVQTQYF
cdr3_nt: TGTGCCAGCAGTCCCTATACAGTTCAGACCCAGTACTTC
clone_size: -
j_call: TRBJ2-5
d_call: -
v_call: TRBV28

cdr3_aa: CSASTGTGAETQYF
cdr3_nt: TGCAGCGCCTCTACCGGGACAGGGGCGGAGACCCAGTACTTC
clone_size: -
j_call: TRBJ2-5
d_call: TRBD1
v_call: TRBV29-1

cdr3_aa: CASSLGLIRDTQYF
cdr3_nt: TGTGCCAGCAGCTTAGGGTTAATCAGGGATACGCAGTATTTT
clone_size: -
j_call: TRBJ2-3
d_call: -
v_call: TRBV7-9

cdr3_aa: CASSSTGSEKLFF
cdr3_nt: TGTGCCAGCAGCTCGACAGGGTCCGAAAAACTGTTTTTT
clone_size: -
j_call: TRBJ1-4
d_call: TRBD1
v_call: TRBV7-9

cdr3_aa: CASSVSVAPNYEQYF
cdr3_nt: TGTGCCAGCAGCGTAAGCGTAGCTCCGAACTACGAGCAGTACTTC
clone_size: few
j_call: TRBJ2-7
d_call: -
v_call: TRBV9

cdr3_aa: CASSPTLAGGRNTQYF
cdr3_nt: TGCGCCAGCAGCCCCACCTTAGCGGGAGGGCGCAATACGCAGTATTTT
clone_size: few
j_call: TRBJ2-3
d_call: TRBD2
v_call: TRBV5-1

cdr3_aa: CASSFEMSFKYNSPLHF
cdr3_nt: TGTGCCAGCAGTTTCGAGATGTCCTTTAAATACAATTCACCCCTCCACTTT
clone_size: -
j_call: TRBJ1-6
d_call: -
v_call: TRBV27

cdr3_aa: CASSPGLAGAGSYNEQFF
cdr3_nt: TGTGCCAGCTCACCTGGACTAGCGGGAGCTGGGTCCTACAATGAGCAGTTCTTC
clone_size: -
j_call: TRBJ2-1
d_call: TRBD2
v_call: TRBV18

cdr3_aa: CASSAVPGQGLADTQYF
cdr3_nt: TGTGCCAGCAGCGCGGTTCCGGGACAGGGACTCGCAGATACGCAGTATTTT
clone_size: -
j_call: TRBJ2-3
d_call: TRBD1
v_call: TRBV7-8

cdr3_aa: CASSQRTLASGTYEQYF
cdr3_nt: TGTGCCAGCAGCCAAAGGACTTTGGCTAGCGGAACCTACGAGCAGTACTTC
clone_size: -
j_call: TRBJ2-7
d_call: TRBD2
v_call: TRBV5-6

cdr3_aa: CSVYTGYEQYF
cdr3_nt: TGCAGCGTATATACAGGGTACGAGCAGTACTTC
clone_size: -
j_call: TRBJ2-7
d_call: -
v_call: TRBV29-1

cdr3_aa: CALLEGTEAFF
cdr3_nt: TGTGCCTTGCTTGAGGGCACTGAAGCTTTCTTT
clone_size: -
j_call: TRBJ1-1
d_call: -
v_call: TRBV30

cdr3_aa: CASSDSLTLRHEQYF
cdr3_nt: TGTGCCAGCAGTGATTCCTTGACTTTGAGACACGAGCAGTACTTC
clone_size: -
j_call: TRBJ2-7
d_call: -
v_call: TRBV2

cdr3_aa: CASSTPRVGSHTMNTEAFF
cdr3_nt: TGTGCCAGTAGTACCCCCCGGGTTGGCAGCCATACAATGAACACTGAAGCTTTCTTT
clone_size: -
j_call: TRBJ1-1
d_call: -
v_call: TRBV19

cdr3_aa: CASSIAAGRLYEQYF
cdr3_nt: TGTGCCAGTAGTATAGCGGCGGGGCGGCTCTACGAGCAGTACTTC
clone_size: -
j_call: TRBJ2-7
d_call: -
v_call: TRBV19

cdr3_aa: CASSEGNTIYF
cdr3_nt: TGCGCCAGCAGTGAGGGAAACACCATATATTTT
clone_size: -
j_call: TRBJ1-3
d_call: -
v_call: TRBV5-1

cdr3_aa: CASYDYSNYGYTF
cdr3_nt: TGTGCCAGTTACGACTATAGCAACTATGGCTACACCTTC
clone_size: -
j_call: TRBJ1-2
d_call: -
v_call: TRBV6-6

cdr3_aa: CASSYAVGHEQYF
cdr3_nt: TGTGCCAGCAGTTACGCCGTTGGCCACGAGCAGTACTTC
clone_size: few
j_call: TRBJ2-7
d_call: -
v_call: TRBV6-5

cdr3_aa: CASSERQGVNVRNTEAFF
cdr3_nt: TGTGCCAGCAGCGAGCGACAGGGAGTTAACGTCCGTAACACTGAAGCTTTCTTT
clone_size: once
j_call: TRBJ1-1
d_call: TRBD1
v_call: TRBV13

cdr3_aa: CACSGGRVYNEQFF
cdr3_nt: TGTGCCTGTTCTGGCGGGAGGGTCTACAATGAGCAGTTCTTC
clone_size: -
j_call: TRBJ2-1
d_call: TRBD2
v_call: TRBV6-1

cdr3_aa: CASSSTDYGYTF
cdr3_nt: TGCGCCAGCAGCTCGACAGACTATGGCTACACCTTC
clone_size: few
j_call: TRBJ1-2
d_call: -
v_call: TRBV5-1

cdr3_aa: CASSLGQGNQPQHF
cdr3_nt: TGTGCCAGCAGTCTAGGACAGGGGAATCAGCCCCAGCATTTT
clone_size: once
j_call: TRBJ1-5
d_call: TRBD1
v_call: TRBV4-2

cdr3_aa: CASSLPGGANTDTQYF
cdr3_nt: TGTGCCAGCAGTTTGCCGGGAGGTGCAAACACAGATACGCAGTATTTT
clone_size: -
j_call: TRBJ2-3
d_call: TRBD2
v_call: TRBV28

cdr3_aa: CAISSAGTSSTDTQYF
cdr3_nt: TGTGCCATCAGTTCCGCCGGGACTAGCAGCACAGATACGCAGTATTTT
clone_size: -
j_call: TRBJ2-3
d_call: TRBD2
v_call: TRBV10-3

cdr3_aa: CASSSLGDRGSETQYF
cdr3_nt: TGTGCCAGTAGTTCGTTAGGGGACAGGGGGTCAGAGACCCAGTACTTC
clone_size: -
j_call: TRBJ2-5
d_call: TRBD1
v_call: TRBV19

cdr3_aa: CASSTRTGGASGANVLTF
cdr3_nt: TGTGCCAGTAGTACCCGGACAGGGGGCGCCTCTGGGGCCAACGTCCTGACTTTC
clone_size: few
j_call: TRBJ2-6
d_call: TRBD1
v_call: TRBV19

cdr3_aa: CASRNRQERITDTQYF
cdr3_nt: TGTGCCAGCAGAAACAGACAGGAGAGAATCACAGATACGCAGTATTTT
clone_size: -
j_call: TRBJ2-3
d_call: -
v_call: TRBV27

cdr3_aa: CATSSTGEWRAEAFF
cdr3_nt: TGTGCCACCAGCTCTACAGGGGAGTGGCGGGCTGAAGCTTTCTTT
clone_size: -
j_call: TRBJ1-1
d_call: TRBD1
v_call: TRBV15